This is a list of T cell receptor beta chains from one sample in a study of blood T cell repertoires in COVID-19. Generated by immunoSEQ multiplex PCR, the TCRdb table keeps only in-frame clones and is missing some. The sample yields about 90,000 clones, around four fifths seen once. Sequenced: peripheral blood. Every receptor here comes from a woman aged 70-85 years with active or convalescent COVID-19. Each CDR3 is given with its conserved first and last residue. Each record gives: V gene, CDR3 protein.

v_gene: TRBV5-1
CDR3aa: CASSYNRGPYEQYF

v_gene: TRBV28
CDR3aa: CASSSRQRTNEKLFF

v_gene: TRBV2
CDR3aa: CASSEGGLGDEQYF

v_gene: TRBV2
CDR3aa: CAPLGGGPGSTDTQYF

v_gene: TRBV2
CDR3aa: CASSSRGLNTEAFF

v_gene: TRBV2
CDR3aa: CASTGTGFNEQFF

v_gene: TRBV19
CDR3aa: CASSPGEHYGYTF

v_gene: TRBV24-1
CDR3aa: CATSDGRRGRNTEAFF

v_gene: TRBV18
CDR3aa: CASSRDSIPTGELFF

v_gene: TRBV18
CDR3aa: CASSPLVRTGKNSPLHF

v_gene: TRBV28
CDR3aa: CASSSSRGSGANVLTF

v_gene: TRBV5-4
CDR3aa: CASSPGRGANEKLFF

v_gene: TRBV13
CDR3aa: CASSLSGGNYEQYF

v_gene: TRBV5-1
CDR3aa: CASSQGTGFMNTEAFF

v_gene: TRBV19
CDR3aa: CTSSDRGMDNEQFF

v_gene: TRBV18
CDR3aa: CASSPPVPGQYGYTF

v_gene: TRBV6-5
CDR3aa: CASGGQGAFNGELFF

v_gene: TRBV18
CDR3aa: CASSPGLSYEQYF

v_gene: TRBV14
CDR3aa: CASSLHRGSGANVLTF

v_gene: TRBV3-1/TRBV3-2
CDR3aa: CASSNRGGGGELFF

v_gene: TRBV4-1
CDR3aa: CASSQEDRNTGELFF

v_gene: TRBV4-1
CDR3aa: CASSQTTSGGNTGELFF

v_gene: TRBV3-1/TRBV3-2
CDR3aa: CASSQREGNQPQHF

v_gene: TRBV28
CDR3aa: CASSRLRGFSSYEQYF

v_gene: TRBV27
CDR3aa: CASNRDRGSYGYTF

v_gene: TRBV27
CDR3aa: CASKRRGGGWEDIQYF

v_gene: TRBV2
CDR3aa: CASSGGGYGELFF

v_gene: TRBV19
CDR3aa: CASKPREDRPVAEAFF

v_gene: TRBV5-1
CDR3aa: CASSLGVGFNIYEQFF

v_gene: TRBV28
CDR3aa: CASRPPWGTGGYGEKLFF

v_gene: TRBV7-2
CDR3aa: CASSSRQGADTEAFF

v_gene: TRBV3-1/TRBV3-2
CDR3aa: CASSLRDRGSPLHF

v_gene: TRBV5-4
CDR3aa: CASSLDRSSYEQYF

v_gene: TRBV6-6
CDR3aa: CASSLTIGGARGNIQYF

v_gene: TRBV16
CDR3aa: CASRKGQGGYGYTF

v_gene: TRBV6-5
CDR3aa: CASSGGTGVGSPLHF

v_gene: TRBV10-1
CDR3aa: CASSEQGGDYNEQFF

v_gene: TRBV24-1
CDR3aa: CATSDYTGGDDTQYF

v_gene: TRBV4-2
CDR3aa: CASSQDRDREKLFF

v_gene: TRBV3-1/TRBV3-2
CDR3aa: CASSQDGAVGGTEAFF

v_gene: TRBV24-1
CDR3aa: CATSDSRQGDRAIYF

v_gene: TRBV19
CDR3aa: CASTRPSSGNTIYF

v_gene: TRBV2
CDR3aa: CASRGGAVPTDTQYF

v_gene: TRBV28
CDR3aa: CASKGQGGNTIYF

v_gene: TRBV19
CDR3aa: CASSIEGAGGDLSTDTQYF

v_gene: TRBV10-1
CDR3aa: CASSWRGPHYGYTF

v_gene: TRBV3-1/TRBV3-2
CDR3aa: CASSLSDSGNTIYF

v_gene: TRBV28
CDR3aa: CASRSTGGSYGYTF

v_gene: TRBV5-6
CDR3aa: CASSSLGRGAYSYEQYF

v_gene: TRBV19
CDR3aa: CASSIEYGNSNQPQHF

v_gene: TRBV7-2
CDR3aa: CASSPGLGEETQYF

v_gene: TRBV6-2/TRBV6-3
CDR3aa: CASSFLTGMNNYGYTF

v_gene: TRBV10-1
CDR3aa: CASSDLGTGVTEAFF

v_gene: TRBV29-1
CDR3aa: CSVEEGLAGGPQETQYF

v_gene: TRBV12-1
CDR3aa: CATREQGAASMNTEAFF

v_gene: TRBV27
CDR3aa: CASSFLSSRVLGQRYEQYF

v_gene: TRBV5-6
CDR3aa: CASSFGTVNSPLHF